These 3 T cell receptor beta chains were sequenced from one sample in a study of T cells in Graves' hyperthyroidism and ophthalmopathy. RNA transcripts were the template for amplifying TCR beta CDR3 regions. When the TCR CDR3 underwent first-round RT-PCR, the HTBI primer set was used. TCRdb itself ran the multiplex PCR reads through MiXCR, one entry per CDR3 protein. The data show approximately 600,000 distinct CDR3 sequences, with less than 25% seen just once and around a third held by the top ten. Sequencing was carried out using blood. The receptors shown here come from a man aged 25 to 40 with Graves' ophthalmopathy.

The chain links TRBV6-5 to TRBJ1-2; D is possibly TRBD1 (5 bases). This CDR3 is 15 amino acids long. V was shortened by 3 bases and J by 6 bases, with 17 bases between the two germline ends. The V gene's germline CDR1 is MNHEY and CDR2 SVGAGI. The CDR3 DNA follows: TGTGCCAGCAGTTATTCAGACAGTCGGGGGGATGGCTACACCTTC. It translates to CASSYSDSRGDGYTF.

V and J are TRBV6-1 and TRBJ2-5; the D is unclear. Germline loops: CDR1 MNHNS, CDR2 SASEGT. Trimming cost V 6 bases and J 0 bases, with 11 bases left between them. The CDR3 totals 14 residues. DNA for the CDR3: TGTGCCAGCAGCACGAGCTCGTACCAAGAGACCCAGTACTTC. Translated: CASSTSSYQETQYF.

Here the CDR3 reads CSARRLALFNEQYF. In nucleotides, the CDR3 is TGCAGTGCTAGAAGACTAGCGTTATTTAATGAGCAGTACTTC. The V gene is TRBV20-1, the J gene TRBJ2-7, with 8 positions matching TRBD2. After removal of 2 bases from V and 7 bases from J, the junction contained 10 bases not matched to a gene. CDR1 DFQATT and CDR2 SNEGSKA come from the germline V gene (reference sequence). This CDR3 contains 14 residues.